This T cell receptor beta chain is from a study of blood T cells in healthy people across ages. Study-wide findings and caveats: Older age coincided with a roughly linear decline in TCR beta diversity per million T cells.

Sample-barcoded 5' priming and a J-beta primer mix drove a second PCR of about 7 to 11 cycles. TCRdb used MiXCR to reprocess the 5' RACE reads, holding one entry per CDR3 protein. The profile shows about 1.4 million distinct CDR3 sequences, approximately 60% of them singletons. Roughly 9.2 milliliters was the volume of peripheral blood drawn from each donor. V lost 8 bases to trimming and J lost 6 bases, with 17 bases between them. The CDR3 length is 13 residues. Germline V gives CDR1 SQVTM, CDR2 ANQGSEA. This clonotype was seen more than once but under ten times. Antigen unknown. The chain links TRBV29-1 to TRBJ2-1, with a tentative D call TRBD2 (6 bases). The sequenced sample consisted of blood. The source is a man aged 18 to 35 in good health. CDR3 sequence reads: CSILYGGINEQFF. In DNA form, the CDR3 reads TGCAGCATATTGTACGGCGGGATCAATGAGCAGTTCTTC.